The rows below give T cell receptor beta chains drawn from one sample of a study of T cells in Graves' hyperthyroidism and ophthalmopathy. One entry per CDR3 protein results from TCRdb running MiXCR on the multiplex PCR reads. The sample includes around 250,000 distinct CDR3 sequences, 16% of them seen just once. Sequencing was done on a sample of blood. These receptors originate from a young woman with Graves' ophthalmopathy. CDR3s include the opening cysteine and the closing phenylalanine or tryptophan. The D gene is left open where the match is weak. Size is stated for part of the rows, as once, few or many counts, or as a class when the clone is expanded.

J gene | V gene | D gene | clone size | CDR3 protein | CDR3 DNA
TRBJ1-5 | TRBV24-1 | TRBD1 | NA | CATQGGGNQPQHF | TGTGCCACACAGGGGGGTGGCAATCAGCCCCAGCATTTT
TRBJ1-1 | TRBV7-6 | NA | many | CASSLQQGPNTEAFF | TGTGCCAGCTCACTACAACAGGGCCCGAACACTGAAGCTTTCTTT
TRBJ2-7 | TRBV20-1 | TRBD1 | NA | CSARGLGQPISYEQYF | TGCAGTGCTAGGGGTTTGGGACAGCCGATCTCCTACGAGCAGTACTTC
TRBJ1-1 | TRBV18 | NA | NA | CASSPPGRGRYTEAFF | TGTGCCAGCTCACCACCGGGAAGGGGCCGGTATACTGAAGCTTTCTTT
TRBJ2-2 | TRBV7-7 | TRBD1 | NA | CASSLGRLTGGTGELFF | TGTGCTAGCAGCTTAGGACGGCTAACAGGGGGAACCGGGGAGCTGTTTTTT
TRBJ2-1 | TRBV6-2/TRBV6-3 | TRBD2 | many | CASWAGEYNEQFF | TGTGCCAGCTGGGCGGGAGAGTACAATGAGCAGTTCTTC
TRBJ1-6 | TRBV9 | NA | many | CASSGDATPSQGPLHF | TGTGCCAGCAGCGGGGACGCCACACCCAGCCAGGGGCCCCTCCACTTT
TRBJ2-1 | TRBV29-1 | TRBD2 | few | CSVELRGGVWNEQFF | TGCAGCGTTGAACTTCGCGGGGGGGTGTGGAATGAGCAGTTCTTC
TRBJ2-5 | TRBV28 | NA | NA | CASSAGRETQYF | TGTGCCAGCAGTGCCGGCAGGGAGACCCAGTACTTC
TRBJ2-5 | TRBV30 | NA | many | CAWSTGRRAETQYF | TGTGCCTGGAGTACCGGACGACGGGCGGAGACCCAGTACTTC
TRBJ2-7 | TRBV7-3 | NA | many | CASSFGPDASYEQYF | TGTGCCAGCAGCTTTGGTCCAGACGCGTCCTACGAGCAGTACTTC
TRBJ2-1 | TRBV18 | TRBD2 | NA | CASHSPGTSGRTHEQFF | TGTGCCAGTCACAGCCCCGGGACTAGCGGGAGGACCCATGAGCAGTTCTTC
TRBJ1-1 | TRBV10-2 | NA | NA | CAGSEVQSDTEAFF | TGCGCCGGCAGTGAGGTACAATCGGACACTGAAGCTTTCTTT
TRBJ2-3 | TRBV27 | TRBD1 | many | CASSLGTGGTTDTQYF | TGTGCCAGCAGTCTAGGGACAGGGGGGACGACAGATACGCAGTATTTT
TRBJ1-2 | TRBV2 | NA | many | CASTGPYYGYTF | TGTGCCAGCACGGGACCGTACTATGGCTACACCTTC
TRBJ2-3 | TRBV5-1 | NA | many | CASSFQGGRDTQYF | TGCGCCAGCAGCTTTCAAGGGGGACGAGATACGCAGTATTTT
TRBJ2-7 | TRBV15 | TRBD1 | NA | CATSRGTGYEQYF | TGTGCCACCAGCAGAGGGACAGGCTACGAGCAGTACTTC
TRBJ2-2 | TRBV29-1 | TRBD1 | few | CSVQGAETGELFF | TGCAGCGTACAGGGGGCTGAAACCGGGGAGCTGTTTTTT
TRBJ2-7 | TRBV11-2 | TRBD2 | many | CASSLARGGINSYEQYF | TGTGCCAGCAGCTTAGCCCGGGGAGGGATCAATTCCTACGAGCAGTACTTC
TRBJ2-7 | TRBV5-1 | NA | many | CASSLNPYEQYF | TGCGCCAGCAGCTTGAACCCCTACGAGCAGTACTTC